The entry below describes one T cell receptor beta chain. Primers for the PCR totalled 60 Vbeta and 13 Jbeta. Using immunoSEQ multiplex PCR, the repertoire was profiled, and TCRdb retains in-frame clones only, with some absent. The table includes around 67,000 clones, roughly two thirds detected once. The data belong to a study of cytomegalovirus exposure and HLA in healthy donors. Trimming removed 3 bases from V and 9 bases from J, with 15 bases in between. This CDR3 comprises 15 residues. Looked up from germline, CDR1 is SGHTA and CDR2 is FQGNSA. The sequenced sample consisted of PBMCs. The source is a woman aged 30 to 39 in good health and CMV-seronegative. The chain couples TRBV7-2 to TRBJ1-6; no clear D gene. The CDR3: CASSFGWPPGSPLHF. In DNA, the CDR3 is TGTGCCAGCAGCTTTGGGTGGCCCCCAGGTTCACCCCTCCACTTT.